The next 30 T cell receptor beta chains were all read from a single sample in a study of radiation and T cells in renal cell carcinoma. The repertoire was sequenced with immunoSEQ multiplex PCR; TCRdb's copy has only in-frame clones and lacks some. The sample holds approximately 80,000 clones, 80% to 90% seen once. Time point reported: blood 4 weeks post-SBRT, at nephrectomy. Regarding treatment: 15 Gy SBRT to primary tumor, nephrectomy 4 weeks later. Material: blood, obtained from a patient whose treatment included radiotherapy and nephrectomy. These receptor sequences come from a woman in her seventies with renal cell carcinoma.

This chain links TRBV28 with TRBJ1-1, with 9 bases aligning to TRBD1. This CDR3 contains 16 residues. V was pared by 5 bases and J by 4 bases, with 11 bases of the junction left unmatched. Germline CDR1 is MDHEN and CDR2 is SYDVKM. CDR3 nucleotide sequence: TGTGCCAGCAGTCCGCCGGGACAGGGTATGGGCACTGAAGCTTTCTTT. Amino acid sequence: CASSPPGQGMGTEAFF.

As DNA, the CDR3 is TGCGCCAGCAGCTTGGCCCCGTTCCCCGGGGAGCAGTACTTC. Translated: CASSLAPFPGEQYF. This chain connects TRBV5-1 to TRBJ2-7, with D hard to call. The V and J ends lost 0 bases and 7 bases respectively, with 14 bases between them. Germline V gene lookup returns CDR1 SGHRS and CDR2 YFSETQ. This CDR3 contains 14 residues.

The chain recombines TRBV7-2 with TRBJ1-4; no definite D call. Germline V gene sequence: CDR1 SGHTA, CDR2 FQGNSA. The CDR3 runs to 15 residues. Trimming removed 2 bases at V and 7 bases at J, with 14 bases between. Written as DNA, the CDR3 is TGTGCCAGCAGCTTATCCCCCACTACGATTGAAAAACTGTTTTTT. This sequence encodes CASSLSPTTIEKLFF.

The chain has TRBV9 and TRBJ1-5; the match to TRBD1 covers 8 bases. The CDR3 covers 14 residues. Germline values: CDR1 SGDLS, CDR2 YYNGEE. V shed 4 bases, J shed 3 bases, and the junction held 3 bases outside the gene matches. The DNA for the CDR3 is TGTGCCAGCAGCTCGGGACAGGCCAATCAGCCCCAGCATTTT. Translation gives CASSSGQANQPQHF. Looking up the rest from reference TRBV9 and TRBJ1-5 gives the full variable domain: DSGVTQTPKHLITATGQRVTLRCSPRSGDLSVYWYQQSLDQGLQFLIQYYNGEERAKGNILERFSAQQFPDLHSELNLSSLELGDSALYFCASSSGQANQPQHFGDGTRLSIL.

This clone was counted between two and nine times. In DNA form, the CDR3 reads TGTGCCAGCACCCCGGACAGGGGGGAATCACCCCTCCACTTT. The encoded protein is CASTPDRGESPLHF. The chain joins TRBV6-5 to TRBJ1-6, with 10 bases matching TRBD1. The ends lost 7 bases at V and 10 bases at J; junction bases unmatched: 7. The CDR3 totals 14 residues. CDR1 MNHEY and CDR2 SVGAGI come from the germline V gene.

This chain uses TRBV14 with TRBJ1-1, with TRBD1 identical over 9 bases. The CDR3 runs to 15 residues. Losses at the gene ends were 4 bases for V and 0 bases for J; bases not matched to a gene: 3. In germline, CDR1 is SGHDN, CDR2 FVKESK. CDR3 sequence (DNA): TGTGCCAGCAGCCCTTGGACAGGGGTGAACACTGAAGCTTTCTTT. Residues: CASSPWTGVNTEAFF.

The chain couples TRBV4-2 to TRBJ1-3, with D tentatively TRBD1 (5 bases). The germline V gene has CDR1 LGHNA and CDR2 YNFKEQ. This CDR3 region has 16 residues. Trimming removed 3 bases at V and 0 bases at J, with 12 bases between. CDR3 amino acids: CASSQIQASSGNTIYF. The DNA for the CDR3 is TGTGCCAGCAGCCAGATACAGGCCAGCTCTGGAAACACCATATATTTT.

The V and J genes are TRBV5-5 and TRBJ1-4, with D maybe TRBD1 (5 bases). V shed 2 bases and J shed 2 bases, with 10 bases lying between them. Germline V lookup: CDR1 SGHKS, CDR2 YYEKEE (reference sequence). This CDR3 is 15 amino acids long. The DNA of the CDR3 is TGTGCCAGCAGCTTTGAGGGGCCGACTAATGAAAAACTGTTTTTT. It is translated as CASSFEGPTNEKLFF.

V is TRBV2 and J is TRBJ1-1, with a tentative D call TRBD1 (6 bases). Germline V CDR1 and CDR2: SNHLY, FYNNEI. V lost 5 bases and J lost 7, with 17 bases in between. The CDR3 covers 14 residues. The CDR3 reads CASSPEGGPFEAFF. The CDR3 coding sequence is TGTGCCAGCAGTCCTGAGGGGGGACCATTTGAAGCTTTCTTT. The full variable domain, with the rest looked up from reference TRBV2 and TRBJ1-1, is EPEVTQTPSHQVTQMGQEVILRCVPISNHLYFYWYRQILGQKVEFLVSFYNNEISEKSEIFDDQFSVERPDGSNFTLKIRSTKLEDSAMYFCASSPEGGPFEAFFGQGTRLTVV.

This chain connects TRBV7-9 to TRBJ1-4; D call uncertain. This CDR3 is built from 13 residues. Germline V gives CDR1 SEHNR, CDR2 FQNEAQ (reference sequence). The germline V and J ends were trimmed by 3 bases and 8 bases, with 10 bases remaining between them. CDR3 sequence (DNA): TGTGCCAGCAGCTTGGGGTTACAGGAAAAACTGTTTTTT. Its translation: CASSLGLQEKLFF. The full variable domain, rest sourced from reference TRBV7-9 and TRBJ1-4, is DTGVSQNPRHKITKRGQNVTFRCDPISEHNRLYWYRQTLGQGPEFLTYFQNEAQLEKSRLLSDRFSAERPKGSFSTLEIQRTEQGDSAMYLCASSLGLQEKLFFGSGTQLSVL.

This chain joins TRBV18 and TRBJ1-3, with TRBD1 as a possible D gene (6 bases). V shed 2 bases and J shed 0 bases, with 8 bases lying between them. In germline, CDR1 is KGHSH, CDR2 LQKENI. This CDR3 region has 15 residues. The CDR3 sequence is CASSPKGDSGNTIYF. CDR3 DNA: TGTGCCAGCTCACCAAAGGGGGACTCTGGAAACACCATATATTTT.

The chain carries TRBV5-1 and TRBJ1-4; TRBD1 is a possible D gene (5 bases). V was clipped by 0 bases and J by 5 bases, with 11 bases between them. Looked up from germline, CDR1 is SGHRS and CDR2 is YFSETQ. CDR3 size: 15 residues. This CDR3 is CASSLVGTWNEKLFF. The CDR3 DNA reads TGCGCCAGCAGCTTGGTGGGGACCTGGAATGAAAAACTGTTTTTT.

V is TRBV5-1 and J is TRBJ2-5; 10 positions match TRBD1. V was pared by 4 bases and J by 5 bases, with 11 bases of the junction left unmatched. CDR3 length: 16 amino acids. Per germline, CDR1 SGHRS and CDR2 YFSETQ. CDR3 nucleotide sequence: TGCGCCAGCAGCCACCATCGACAGGGGGCGGGGGAGACCCAGTACTTC. Protein product: CASSHHRQGAGETQYF.

The J gene is TRBJ2-5, the V gene TRBV19; 8 bases are shared with TRBD1. Germline CDR1 is LNHDA and CDR2 is SQIVND (reference sequence). With V trimmed by 2 bases and J by 3 bases, 5 bases remained unmatched. The CDR3 sequence is 15 residues long. In DNA, the CDR3 is TGTGCCAGTAGTATAAGAACAGGGGGGAAAGAGACCCAGTACTTC. This encodes CASSIRTGGKETQYF.

J is TRBJ1-1 and V is TRBV28, with D maybe TRBD1 (5 bases). Trimming took 3 bases from V and 3 from J, leaving 11 bases between them. Germline CDR1 MDHEN, CDR2 SYDVKM. The CDR3 is 14 residues long. The CDR3 DNA is TGTGCCAGCAGTTTTAGGGGCTGGGACACTGAAGCTTTCTTT. Amino acids: CASSFRGWDTEAFF.

This clone has a single count. This chain links TRBV5-1 with TRBJ2-7, with a possible D match to TRBD1 (5 bases). Germline V gene lookup returns CDR1 SGHRS and CDR2 YFSETQ. V lost 0 bases and J 5 bases, leaving 12 bases between the germline ends. CDR3 length equals 14 residues. The CDR3 reads CASSLAAGLNEQYF. The CDR3, as DNA: TGCGCCAGCAGCTTGGCAGCAGGGTTGAACGAGCAGTACTTC.

The chain is built from TRBV2 and TRBJ1-4; no reliable D call. Germline V gene lookup returns CDR1 SNHLY and CDR2 FYNNEI. The CDR3 covers 13 residues. V shed 8 bases and J shed 3 bases, with 10 bases lying between them. Here the CDR3 reads CASGTRANEKLFF. DNA for the CDR3: TGTGCCAGCGGAACTCGAGCTAATGAAAAACTGTTTTTT.

The chain recombines TRBV4-3 with TRBJ2-7, with TRBD1 matching 11 bases. V was pared by 4 bases and J by 7 bases, with 6 bases of the junction left unmatched. The CDR3 contains 14 residues. Germline V gene lookup returns CDR1 LGHNA and CDR2 YSLEER. Here the CDR3 reads CASSRGTGGREQYF. The CDR3 bases are TGCGCCAGCAGCCGAGGGACAGGGGGTCGGGAGCAGTACTTC.

This chain links TRBV5-4 with TRBJ2-3, with D unresolved. V dropped 3 bases and J dropped 4 bases, with 9 bases sitting between them. CDR1 is SGHNT and CDR2 is YYREEE in the germline V gene (reference sequence). The CDR3 is 13 residues long. The CDR3 nucleotides are TGTGCCAGCAGCTCCCCGGCCGCAGATACGCAGTATTTT. Translating it yields CASSSPAADTQYF.

This rearrangement joins TRBV28 to TRBJ1-2; D is possibly TRBD1 (5 bases). This CDR3 region has 13 residues. CDR1 and CDR2 from the germline V gene are MDHEN and SYDVKM. The ends were cut back, 3 bases at V and 5 bases at J, with 10 bases in the middle. The CDR3 DNA reads TGTGCCAGCAGTTTTTCCCAGGGATATGGCTACACCTTC. It yields the protein CASSFSQGYGYTF.

V and J are TRBV13 and TRBJ1-2, with 11 bases matching TRBD1. This CDR3 contains 16 residues. Germline CDR1 PRHDT, CDR2 FYEKMQ (reference sequence). Trimming cost V 5 bases and J 5 bases; bases outside gene matches: 10. CDR3 loop: CASSTRTGGWVYGYTF. CDR3 coding DNA: TGTGCCAGCAGCACCCGGACAGGGGGCTGGGTTTATGGCTACACCTTC.

V and J are TRBV5-8 and TRBJ2-1; 10 bases align to TRBD1. The CDR3 runs to 12 residues. Germline V lookup: CDR1 SGHTS, CDR2 YDEGEE. V lost 3 bases to trimming and J lost 15 bases; unmatched junction nucleotides: 6. CDR3 sequence reads: CASSWDRGTSFF. CDR3 nucleotide sequence: TGTGCCAGCAGCTGGGACAGGGGTACTTCGTTCTTC.

CDR3 coding DNA: TGCGCCAGCAGTCCCTTTGGCGACTACAATGAGCAGTTCTTC. Amino acids: CASSPFGDYNEQFF. The chain uses TRBV23-1 and TRBJ2-1; D call uncertain. TRBV23-1 is noted as an ORF with a role that remains uncertain. The CDR3 length is 14 residues. Trimming removed 4 bases from V and 3 bases from J, with 10 bases in between.

The genes are TRBV19 and TRBJ2-3; 10 positions match TRBD2. CDR1 LNHDA and CDR2 SQIVND come from the germline V gene (reference sequence). Unmatched junction bases numbered 13, after V lost 4 bases and J lost 0 bases. The CDR3 is 19 residues long. The CDR3 DNA follows: TGTGCCAGTAGTAAGTTTGGAGCTAGCGGGGGTGTAAGCACAGATACGCAGTATTTT. Protein sequence: CASSKFGASGGVSTDTQYF.

J is TRBJ2-3 and V is TRBV5-1, with D possibly matching TRBD2 (6 bases). Per germline, CDR1 SGHRS and CDR2 YFSETQ. Trimming pared 3 bases from V and 5 bases from J, leaving 13 bases between. This CDR3 has 14 residues. The CDR3 DNA sequence: TGCGCCAGCAGCTCGGGACTTGTGGGAGATACGCAGTATTTT. Encoded protein: CASSSGLVGDTQYF.

This rearrangement joins TRBV7-3 to TRBJ2-7; no definite D call. This CDR3 spans 13 amino acids. Trimming removed 5 bases from V and 3 bases from J, with 11 bases in between. Germline V CDR1 and CDR2: SGHTA, FQGTGA. CDR3 in amino acids: CASSLKGGYEQYF. The CDR3, as DNA: TGTGCCAGCAGCCTCAAAGGTGGCTACGAGCAGTACTTC.

The chain employs TRBV28 and TRBJ1-2, with D possibly matching TRBD1 (5 bases). The CDR3 length is 14 residues. The V end lost 3 bases, the J end lost 4 bases, and 12 bases lay between the germline ends. CDR1 and CDR2 (germline): MDHEN, SYDVKM. The CDR3 sequence is CASSFVGVSYGYTF. The CDR3 DNA is TGTGCCAGCAGTTTTGTAGGGGTGTCCTATGGCTACACCTTC.

The chain recombines TRBV5-1 with TRBJ2-3; D may be TRBD1 or TRBD2 (5 bases each). CDR3 length equals 13 residues. The V and J ends lost 5 bases and 2 bases respectively, with 9 bases between them. Germline CDR1 SGHRS, CDR2 YFSETQ. The CDR3: CASRRGDTDTQYF. Written as DNA, the CDR3 is TGCGCCAGCAGGAGAGGGGACACAGATACGCAGTATTTT.

The chain has TRBV28 and TRBJ2-7, with D uncertain. The germline V gene has CDR1 MDHEN and CDR2 SYDVKM. Between the trimmed V and J ends, which lost 4 bases and 8 bases, there was a span of 12 bases. The CDR3 is 12 residues long. CDR3: CASSYVSQKQYF. CDR3 in DNA: TGTGCCAGCAGTTATGTGTCCCAAAAGCAGTACTTC.

V usage is TRBV5-1 and J usage is TRBJ2-5; D gene ambiguous. The tail of the sequence fits TRBJ2-7 better, so the J call may be wrong. CDR1 is SGHRS and CDR2 is YFSETQ in the germline V gene. This CDR3 has 13 amino acids. The CDR3: CASSNPDTYEQYF. The CDR3 DNA reads as TGCGCCAGCAGCAACCCAGACACCTACGAGCAGTACTTC.